Below, 21 T cell receptor beta chains from the same sample are listed, as sequenced in a study of ipilimumab plus nivolumab after autologous stem cell transplantation. Method: immunoSEQ multiplex PCR; TCRdb's copy keeps in-frame clones and lacks some. The data hold some 19,000 clones, with around 80% observed a single time. This specimen was PBMCs, taken in a trial of ipilimumab plus nivolumab as post-transplant consolidation. These receptor sequences come from a male donor with diffuse large B-cell lymphoma.

The rearrangement links TRBV5-5 to TRBJ1-1, with D possibly being TRBD1 (5 bases). The CDR3 is 14 amino acids. Germline V CDR1 and CDR2: SGHKS, YYEKEE (reference sequence). Trimming left V 0 bases short and J 6 bases short, with 12 bases between. CDR3 protein: CASSLEFTGPEAFF. For the CDR3, the DNA is TGTGCCAGCAGCTTGGAGTTCACGGGGCCTGAAGCTTTCTTT.

This chain links TRBV2 with TRBJ2-5; TRBD1 aligns across 8 bases. Germline trimming cut 4 bases from V and 5 bases from J; bases unmatched to any gene: 3. Germline CDR1 is SNHLY and CDR2 is FYNNEI. CDR3 size: 13 residues. CDR3 in DNA: TGTGCCAGCAGTGCAGGGGGCAGGGAGACCCAGTACTTC. It is translated as CASSAGGRETQYF.

The rearrangement links TRBV11-2 to TRBJ2-1, with 9 bases fitting TRBD2. The CDR3 consists of 16 residues. V lost 5 bases, J lost 7 bases, and 12 bases stayed unmatched. The germline V gene encodes CDR1 SGHAT and CDR2 FQNNGV. The CDR3 protein is CASSPLGTAGGNEQFF. CDR3 nucleotide sequence: TGTGCCAGCAGCCCACTCGGGACGGCGGGAGGGAATGAGCAGTTCTTC.

The chain joins TRBV5-4 to TRBJ2-5; 12 nucleotides agree with TRBD2. Looked up from germline, CDR1 is SGHNT and CDR2 is YYREEE (reference sequence). This CDR3 is built from 17 residues. J lost 4 bases, V lost 3 bases, and 10 bases had no gene match. CDR3 region: CASSSVGSSGGAETQYF. As DNA, the CDR3 is TGTGCCAGCAGCTCGGTTGGTTCTAGCGGGGGGGCAGAGACCCAGTACTTC.

In this sample, this clone turned up once. CDR3 loop: CASSYPLQGGSGYTF. The CDR3 region has the DNA TGTGCCAGCAGCTACCCTCTCCAGGGGGGTAGTGGCTACACCTTC. The J gene is TRBJ1-2, the V gene TRBV28, with 7 bases fitting TRBD1. The CDR3 totals 15 residues. The germline V gene has CDR1 MDHEN and CDR2 SYDVKM. V lost 6 bases and J lost 7; bases outside the gene matches: 14.

The CDR3 region is CASSPRTRQGNGYTF. The CDR3, as DNA: TGTGCCAGCTCACCACGGACGAGACAAGGGAATGGCTACACCTTC. The J gene is TRBJ1-2, the V gene TRBV18, with no clear D. V was cut by 1 base and J by 6 bases, with 15 bases left in between. The germline V gene has CDR1 KGHSH and CDR2 LQKENI. CDR3 length equals 15 residues. The entire variable domain, with the rest obtained from reference TRBV18 and TRBJ1-2, is as follows: NAGVMQNPRHLVRRRGQEARLRCSPMKGHSHVYWYRQLPEEGLKFMVYLQKENIIDESGMPKERFSAEFPKEGPSILRIQQVVRGDSAAYFCASSPRTRQGNGYTFGSGTRLTVV.

The chain recombines TRBV30 with TRBJ1-2; no definite D call. The CDR3 is 11 amino acids. CDR1 GTSNPN and CDR2 SVGIG come from the germline V gene (reference sequence). V lost 0 bases and J lost 5, with 4 bases in between. Here the CDR3 DNA reads TGTGCCTGGAGTGTCCAATATGGCTACACCTTC. Its protein is CAWSVQYGYTF.

This clone was seen more than once but under ten times. The chain uses TRBV7-9 and TRBJ1-1; no clear D gene. V was trimmed by 1 base and J by 2 bases, leaving 8 bases between them. The CDR3 runs to 14 residues. Germline CDR1 is SEHNR and CDR2 is FQNEAQ (reference sequence). The CDR3 DNA sequence: TGTGCCAGCAGCTTAGTGGCGGAAAACACTGAAGCTTTCTTT. The encoded protein is CASSLVAENTEAFF.

Concerning this clone: Mismatch with germline at one junction end may stem from a read error. The chain couples TRBV7-7 to TRBJ1-5, with no clear D. The CDR3 totals 16 residues. From germline, CDR1 is SSHAT and CDR2 FNYEAQ (reference sequence). The CDR3 is CASSSPPSGINQPQHF. The CDR3 DNA sequence: TGTGCTAGCAGCTCTCCTCCGTCGGGAATCAATCAGCCCCAGCATTTT.

The genes are TRBV21-1 and TRBJ1-3. TRBV21-1 is deemed a pseudogene. The CDR3 extends over 13 amino acids. The CDR3 nucleotides are TGTGCCAGCAGGCGCCGACCTGGAAACACCATATATTTT. Translating it yields CASRRRPGNTIYF.

The rearrangement uses TRBV20-1 and TRBJ2-7; unclear D gene. Germline V gene lookup returns CDR1 DFQATT and CDR2 SNEGSKA (reference sequence). The CDR3 runs to 11 residues. The V end lost 6 bases, the J end lost 6 bases, and 12 bases lay between the germline ends. CDR3 DNA sequence: TGCAGTGCCCAAAAAAACTTCGAGCAGTACTTC. Translation: CSAQKNFEQYF.

The chain uses TRBV6-6 and TRBJ2-5, with 13 bases aligning to TRBD2. V lost 6 bases, J lost 2 bases, and 3 bases stayed unmatched. The CDR3 consists of 15 residues. The germline V gene encodes CDR1 MNHNY and CDR2 SVGAGI (reference sequence). The CDR3 DNA sequence: TGTGCCAGCAGCCGGGGACTAGCGGGACAAGAGACCCAGTACTTC. It encodes CASSRGLAGQETQYF.

The chain joins TRBV5-1 to TRBJ2-5; TRBD2 matches at 8 bases. Per the germline V gene, CDR1 is SGHRS and CDR2 is YFSETQ. The V and J ends lost 0 bases and 2 bases, in that order; junction bases with no gene match: 15. The CDR3 is made up of 19 amino acids. The CDR3 DNA reads as TGCGCCAGCAGCTTGGCCCCCCTTGCCGGGCGGGGGGTTCAAGAGACCCAGTACTTC. Translating it yields CASSLAPLAGRGVQETQYF.

This chain joins TRBV5-1 and TRBJ2-2; D gene ambiguous. Trimming pared 8 bases from V and 5 bases from J, leaving 16 bases between. Germline CDR1 is SGHRS and CDR2 is YFSETQ. This CDR3 has 14 residues. The CDR3 loop is CASSDALSTGELFF. In DNA, the CDR3 is TGCGCCAGTTCAGATGCCTTATCGACCGGGGAGCTGTTTTTT.

This chain links TRBV5-8 with TRBJ1-2; 7 bases are shared with TRBD1. The CDR3 is 16 amino acids. V dropped 4 bases and J dropped 0; count of bases not matched to a gene: 9. Germline V CDR1 and CDR2: SGHTS, YDEGEE. CDR3 nucleotides: TGTGCCAGCAGCGTGTTTTCCGGGACAGCTAACTATGGCTACACCTTC. It encodes CASSVFSGTANYGYTF.

This clone was seen a few times. The chain is built from TRBV27 and TRBJ2-3, with a tentative D call TRBD2 (6 bases). From germline, CDR1 is MNHEY and CDR2 SMNVEV (reference sequence). The CDR3 totals 14 residues. With 8 bases removed from V and 0 bases from J, the gap between germline ends came to 12 bases. The CDR3, as DNA: TGTGCCAGCGGCGTAGGAGGGAGCACAGATACGCAGTATTTT. Protein sequence: CASGVGGSTDTQYF.

The chain is built from TRBV11-2 and TRBJ1-6, with 9 bases identical to TRBD1. The germline gives CDR1 SGHAT, CDR2 FQNNGV. This CDR3 contains 15 residues. Trimming removed 6 bases from V and 8 bases from J; junction bases left unmatched: 8. The CDR3: CASSLRDRVYSPLHF. CDR3 in DNA: TGTGCCAGCAGTCTCCGGGACAGGGTGTATTCACCCCTCCACTTT.

This clone was counted once. V gene TRBV5-1 combines with J gene TRBJ2-5; D might be TRBD1 or TRBD2, each matching 6 bases. CDR3 length equals 15 residues. The germline V gene has CDR1 SGHRS and CDR2 YFSETQ. V was shortened by 1 base and J by 1 base, with 11 bases between the two germline ends. The CDR3 sequence: CASSLYPGAQETQYF. The CDR3 coding sequence is TGCGCCAGCAGCTTGTATCCGGGGGCCCAAGAGACCCAGTACTTC.

The chain couples TRBV6-1 to TRBJ1-1; unclear D gene. The CDR3 runs 15 residues. V was clipped by 4 bases and J by 1 base, with 13 bases between them. Germline V gene lookup returns CDR1 MNHNS and CDR2 SASEGT. In DNA, the CDR3 is TGTGCCAGCAGTGCTGGAAAGACAACGAACACTGAAGCTTTCTTT. It translates to CASSAGKTTNTEAFF.

The chain has TRBV6-6 and TRBJ2-1, with D possibly being TRBD1 (6 bases). The CDR3 has 11 amino acids. Trimming stripped 6 bases from V and 12 bases from J, with 12 bases between. The germline V gene has CDR1 MNHNY and CDR2 SVGAGI (reference sequence). The chain's CDR3 is CASRGRGSQFF. The DNA for the CDR3 is TGTGCCAGCAGAGGAAGGGGGTCGCAGTTCTTC.

The chain recombines TRBV5-6 with TRBJ2-7; 10 bases align to TRBD1. Germline loops: CDR1 SGHDT, CDR2 YYEEEE. V lost 4 bases and J lost 11; bases outside the gene matches: 6. The CDR3 totals 12 residues. CDR3 in amino acids: CASSPDRGYKYF. The CDR3 nucleotides read TGTGCCAGCAGCCCGGACAGGGGGTATAAGTACTTC.